The rows below give T cell receptor beta chains drawn from one sample of a study of shared clonotypes between healthy human individuals. This table comes from immunoSEQ multiplex PCR, and its TCRdb copy is limited to in-frame clones, with some not included. The sample includes around 2,100,000 clones, over 85% seen only once; the top ten take 0.95% to 1.5%. Sequencing was carried out using naive CD8+ T cells sorted from blood. The source of these receptors is a man aged 18 to 35 in good health. CDR3s leave out the opening cysteine and the closing phenylalanine or tryptophan. Fields, in order: CDR3 length, clone size, V gene, J gene, CDR3 protein. Only part of the rows carry a size: once, few, many, or a class if the clone is expanded.

>14|-|TRBV7-9|TRBJ1-1
ASSLVGSTMNTEAF
>15|-|TRBV27|TRBJ2-5
ASTTWGASGTQETQY
>16|-|TRBV4-3|TRBJ2-7
ASSQDTSGSRFGYEQY
>17|-|TRBV13|TRBJ2-7
ASSTRKTSGTGAPYEQY
>14|-|TRBV4-3|TRBJ1-6
ASSPGGTGLNSPLH
>11|-|TRBV25-1|TRBJ1-1
AVGRGERSEAF
>12|-|TRBV27|TRBJ2-1
ASSMGEAVNEQF
>10|-|TRBV7-6|TRBJ2-7
ASSPTGVEQY
>14|-|TRBV6-6|TRBJ2-5
ASSWGLAGGPETQY
>13|once|TRBV6-5|TRBJ2-3
ASSYSSGGTDTQY
>11|-|TRBV7-9|TRBJ1-5
ASSLYSDQPQH
>9|-|TRBV9|TRBJ2-7
ASSPGDEQY
>12|-|TRBV4-1|TRBJ2-7
ASSVGQGTYEQY
>13|-|TRBV19|TRBJ2-1
ASSETSGSYNEQF
>13|-|TRBV4-1|TRBJ1-2
ASSQDQGSNYGYT
>12|-|TRBV4-1|TRBJ1-1
ASRLTEYNTEAF
>12|-|TRBV2|TRBJ2-5
ASSERTGAETQY
>16|-|TRBV28|TRBJ2-7
ASSARTSGGRSSYEQY
>11|-|TRBV27|TRBJ1-1
ASSTARVTEAF
>13|-|TRBV6-6|TRBJ2-7
ASSPGLAKVYEQY
>12|-|TRBV5-4|TRBJ2-2
ASSGGGWNGELF
>12|-|TRBV5-1|TRBJ2-5
ASSVDRVPETQY
>13|-|TRBV27|TRBJ2-3
ASSSTPGPRDTQY
>11|once|TRBV5-4|TRBJ2-7
ASSFAGAYEQY
>13|-|TRBV28|TRBJ2-7
ASSPGQGLPYEQY
>12|once|TRBV7-9|TRBJ2-7
ASSLAGGSYEQY
>12|-|TRBV27|TRBJ2-1
ASRRLAGNNEQF
>12|-|TRBV6-6|TRBJ2-2
ASSQGAGTGELF
>14|-|TRBV2|TRBJ1-1
ASTLGEETMNTEAF
>12|-|TRBV5-6|TRBJ1-2
ASSTDLEGLGYT
>13|-|TRBV11-2|TRBJ2-3
ASSLGAESTDTQY
>14|-|TRBV5-4|TRBJ2-7
ASSPDTSGPSYEQY
>11|-|TRBV4-1|TRBJ2-3
ASSIVGTDTQY
>14|-|TRBV10-2|TRBJ2-5
ASSAPGQGDQETQY
>12|-|TRBV19|TRBJ1-5
ASNNVQGNQPQH
>13|-|TRBV11-2|TRBJ2-7
ASSLEFRESDEQY